This T cell receptor (beta chain) was sequenced for a study of cytomegalovirus exposure and HLA in healthy donors. Per germline, CDR1 SEHNR and CDR2 FQNEAQ (reference sequence). The CDR3 spans 15 residues. V trimming: 5 bases; J trimming: 8 bases; junction bases outside the gene matches: 14. As for this clone: What it binds is unknown.

Study-wide results and caveats: Across donors, sequencing depth was assumed by presence/absence analyses to be roughly uniform. Within an earlier analysis, most TCR beta V segments proved productive either about 90% or about 30% of the time. The likely origin of a cluster of highly shared sequence variants was a sequencing artifact.

This PCR relied on a set of 60 Vbeta primers and 13 Jbeta primers. Here immunoSEQ multiplex PCR was the method, and the copy in TCRdb shows in-frame clones only, minus some. The top ten clones hold 10% to 15% of a sample with about 52,000 clones, around 62% of them seen once. This TCR was recovered from a human donor in good health. The material sequenced was PBMCs. The rearrangement links TRBV7-9 to TRBJ1-1; 7 bases match TRBD1. The CDR3 nucleotides are TGTGCCAGCAGCAACAAGACGAAGGGACAGAAAGAAGCTTTCTTT. It codes for CASSNKTKGQKEAFF.